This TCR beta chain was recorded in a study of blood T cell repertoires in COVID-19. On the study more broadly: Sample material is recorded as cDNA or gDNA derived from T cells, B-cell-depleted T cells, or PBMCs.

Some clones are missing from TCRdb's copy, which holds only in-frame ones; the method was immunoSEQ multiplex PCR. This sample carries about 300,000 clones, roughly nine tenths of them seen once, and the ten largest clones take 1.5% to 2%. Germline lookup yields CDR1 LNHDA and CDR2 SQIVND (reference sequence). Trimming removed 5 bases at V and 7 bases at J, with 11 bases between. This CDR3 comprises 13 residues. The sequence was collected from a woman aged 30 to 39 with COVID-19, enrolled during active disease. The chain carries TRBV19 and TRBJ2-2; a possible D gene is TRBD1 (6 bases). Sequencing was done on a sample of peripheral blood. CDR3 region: CASSDRRRGELFF. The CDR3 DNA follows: TGTGCCAGTAGTGACAGGCGACGCGGGGAGCTGTTTTTT.